Shown below are 31 T cell receptor beta chains from a single sample sequenced in a study of blood T cell repertoires in COVID-19. Repertoires were generated with immunoSEQ multiplex PCR, while TCRdb's copy carries only in-frame clones and drops some. The top ten clones hold around 1% of a sample with about 280,000 clones, roughly 86% of them seen once. Sequenced input: PBMCs or T cells enriched from blood (not recorded which). These receptors were collected from a woman aged 30 to 39 who had recovered from COVID-19.

This chain links TRBV6-5 with TRBJ1-3; 7 bases map to TRBD1. V dropped 6 bases and J dropped 5; count of bases not matched to a gene: 7. Germline V CDR1 and CDR2: MNHEY, SVGAGI. The CDR3 loop spans 14 amino acids. In nucleotides, the CDR3 is TGTGCCAGCAGCAACAGGGGAGCTCGAAACACCATATATTTT. Protein sequence: CASSNRGARNTIYF.

This sequence joins TRBV29-1 and TRBJ2-6, with D maybe TRBD2 (6 bases). Germline V CDR1 and CDR2: SQVTM, ANQGSEA. V shed 6 bases and J shed 0 bases, with 9 bases lying between them. The CDR3 is 14 residues long. The CDR3 reads CSVGGGSGANVLTF. The CDR3 nucleotides are TGCAGCGTCGGGGGAGGCTCTGGGGCCAACGTCCTGACTTTC.

This chain connects TRBV30 to TRBJ1-5; 7 positions match TRBD1. This CDR3 contains 15 residues. The germline CDR1 and CDR2 sequences are GTSNPN and SVGIG (reference sequence). The ends lost 0 bases at V and 4 bases at J; junction bases unmatched: 6. The CDR3 spells CAWSVQGGGNQPQHF. For the CDR3, the DNA is TGTGCCTGGAGTGTACAAGGGGGCGGGAATCAGCCCCAGCATTTT. The full variable domain, with the rest looked up from reference TRBV30 and TRBJ1-5, is SQTIHQWPATLVQPVGSPLSLECTVEGTSNPNLYWYRQAAGRGLQLLFYSVGIGQISSEVPQNLSASRPQDRQFILSSKKLLLSDSGFYLCAWSVQGGGNQPQHFGDGTRLSIL.

V and J are TRBV11-2 and TRBJ1-4; 11 positions match TRBD1. The V gene's germline CDR1 is SGHAT and CDR2 FQNNGV. CDR3 length equals 15 residues. The V and J ends lost 5 bases and 10 bases, in that order; junction bases with no gene match: 9. The CDR3 DNA is TGTGCCAGCAGCCCGCTCGGACAGGGGGCGCGAAAACTGTTTTTT. It encodes CASSPLGQGARKLFF. Supplemented by reference TRBV11-2 and TRBJ1-4, the full variable domain reads EAGVAQSPRYKIIEKRQSVAFWCNPISGHATLYWYQQILGQGPKLLIQFQNNGVVDDSQLPKDRFSAERLKGVDSTLKIQPAKLEDSAVYLCASSPLGQGARKLFFGSGTQLSVL.

The chain carries TRBV29-1 and TRBJ1-2; possible D gene TRBD1, 5 bases. Trimming stripped 2 bases from V and 4 bases from J, with 11 bases between. Germline lookup yields CDR1 SQVTM and CDR2 ANQGSEA. There are 13 residues in the CDR3. The CDR3 DNA follows: TGCAGCGTTGAATCGAGGAGGGGCTATGGCTACACCTTC. Translating gives CSVESRRGYGYTF.

This sequence joins TRBV15 and TRBJ1-6; D call uncertain. The CDR3 is made up of 16 amino acids. V dropped 3 bases and J dropped 0 bases, with 9 bases sitting between them. Germline V gene data show CDR1 as LNHNV and CDR2 as YYDKDF (reference sequence). CDR3 DNA: TGTGCCACCAGCAGTTCCCGGAGCTCCTATAATTCACCCCTCCACTTT. This codes for CATSSSRSSYNSPLHF. The full variable domain, completed using reference TRBV15 and TRBJ1-6, is DAMVIQNPRYQVTQFGKPVTLSCSQTLNHNVMYWYQQKSSQAPKLLFHYYDKDFNNEADTPDNFQSRRPNTSFCFLDIRSPGLGDTAMYLCATSSSRSSYNSPLHFGNGTRLTVT.

The chain carries TRBV29-1 and TRBJ1-2; TRBD1 matches 7 bases. The ends lost 4 bases at V and 8 bases at J; junction bases unmatched: 10. Germline V gives CDR1 SQVTM, CDR2 ANQGSEA. CDR3 length: 13 amino acids. CDR3 coding DNA: TGCAGCGTTGTCAACAGGGGTGGAGGCGGCTACACCTTC. Translation: CSVVNRGGGGYTF.

The chain recombines TRBV3-1 (or the pseudogene TRBV3-2) with TRBJ1-5; 7 bases line up with TRBD1. Trimming removed 6 bases from V and 7 bases from J; junction bases left unmatched: 6. The CDR3 consists of 13 residues. Germline V CDR1 and CDR2: LGHDT, YNNKEL (reference sequence). CDR3 amino acids: CASRGGAHQPQHF. CDR3 bases: TGTGCCAGCAGAGGGGGCGCGCACCAGCCCCAGCATTTT.

The chain couples TRBV7-9 to TRBJ1-5, with D possibly matching TRBD1 (5 bases). The V end was cut by 4 bases, the J end by 1 base, with 14 bases between. There are 16 residues in the CDR3. Germline V gene data show CDR1 as SEHNR and CDR2 as FQNEAQ (reference sequence). The CDR3: CASSSFQGGSNQPQHF. CDR3 DNA sequence: TGTGCCAGCAGCTCCTTCCAGGGTGGGAGCAATCAGCCCCAGCATTTT.

V is TRBV23-1 and J is TRBJ1-5; no clear D gene. TRBV23-1 is sorted into the ORF group, with uncertain function. The V gene lost 10 bases and the J gene lost 5 bases, with 27 bases spanning the gap. This CDR3 spans 17 amino acids. The CDR3 reads CANLRVRGGLLDQPQHF. CDR3 in DNA: TGCGCCAACCTACGCGTCCGGGGAGGGCTGCTCGATCAGCCCCAGCATTTT.

The CDR3 DNA reads as TGTGCCAGCAGCTGGATCCGGGGTATGGGGGGTAGTGAGCAGTTCTTC. It encodes CASSWIRGMGGSEQFF. This sequence joins TRBV27 and TRBJ2-1; D is perhaps TRBD2 (6 bases). The germline gives CDR1 MNHEY, CDR2 SMNVEV (reference sequence). V lost 6 bases and J lost 9, with 24 bases in between. The CDR3 loop spans 16 amino acids.

V gene TRBV10-2 combines with J gene TRBJ2-1, with 10 nucleotides matching TRBD2. CDR1 and CDR2 from the germline V gene are WSHSY and SAAADI. The CDR3 covers 16 residues. V lost 8 bases and J lost 1; bases outside the gene matches: 8. The chain's CDR3 is CASRGASGSSYNEQFF. CDR3 sequence (DNA): TGCGCCAGCCGAGGGGCTAGCGGGAGTTCCTACAATGAGCAGTTCTTC.

DNA for the CDR3: TGTGCCAGCAGTGAGCAGGGTACAGGGCTCGGCTACACCTTC. Protein product: CASSEQGTGLGYTF. V gene TRBV2 combines with J gene TRBJ1-2; a possible D gene is TRBD1 (6 bases). Germline CDR1 is SNHLY and CDR2 is FYNNEI. The CDR3 runs 14 residues. V was pared by 3 bases and J by 8 bases, with 16 bases between.

The V call is TRBV19, the J call TRBJ2-5, with 9 nucleotides matching TRBD1. Germline V gives CDR1 LNHDA, CDR2 SQIVND (reference sequence). The ends lost 4 bases at V and 5 bases at J; junction bases unmatched: 5. This CDR3 contains 14 residues. This CDR3 is CASSNRGLSETQYF. Here the CDR3 DNA reads TGTGCCAGTAGTAACAGGGGGCTTTCGGAGACCCAGTACTTC. Combining the CDR3 with reference TRBV19 and TRBJ2-5 gives the whole variable domain DGGITQSPKYLFRKEGQNVTLSCEQNLNHDAMYWYRQDPGQGLRLIYYSQIVNDFQKGDIAEGYSVSREKKESFPLTVTSAQKNPTAFYLCASSNRGLSETQYFGPGTRLLVL.

The sample holds one count of this clone. The CDR3 DNA reads as TGTGCCAGCAGTTTGGGACTAACCCGAGATACGCAGTATTTT. Translated, it gives CASSLGLTRDTQYF. The chain combines TRBV28 with TRBJ2-3; 7 nucleotides match TRBD2. The germline CDR1 and CDR2 sequences are MDHEN and SYDVKM. The CDR3 runs to 14 residues. The junction had 5 bases not matched to a gene; V was cut back by 3 bases and J by 5 bases.

The rearrangement joins TRBV28 to TRBJ1-2; 9 bases fit TRBD1. V gave up 9 bases and J gave up 5 bases; unmatched junction bases: 7. CDR3 length equals 13 residues. Germline CDR1 MDHEN, CDR2 SYDVKM. The CDR3 is CASRQGEQYGYTF. As DNA, the CDR3 is TGTGCCAGTCGACAGGGGGAGCAGTATGGCTACACCTTC.

V gene TRBV6-2 or TRBV6-3 combines with J gene TRBJ2-3; no firm D call. This CDR3 is 14 amino acids long. V was shortened by 6 bases and J by 0 bases, with 10 bases between the two germline ends. CDR1 MNHEY and CDR2 SVGEGT come from the germline V gene. As DNA, the CDR3 is TGTGCCAGCAGCTTAATTTCTAGCACAGATACGCAGTATTTT. Translating it yields CASSLISSTDTQYF.

This chain connects TRBV18 to TRBJ1-2; TRBD1 matches at 8 bases. CDR1 is KGHSH, CDR2 LQKENI, per germline. The junction had 17 bases not matched to a gene; V was cut back by 3 bases and J by 2 bases. This CDR3 has 19 amino acids. The CDR3 region is CASSPLLTNGQGRNYGYTF. CDR3 sequence (DNA): TGTGCCAGCTCACCTTTATTAACCAACGGACAGGGAAGGAACTATGGCTACACCTTC.

The V gene is TRBV15, the J gene TRBJ1-1; D may be TRBD1 (6 bases). The CDR3 covers 14 residues. The germline gives CDR1 LNHNV, CDR2 YYDKDF (reference sequence). V lost 5 bases and J 4 bases, leaving 14 bases between the germline ends. CDR3 DNA: TGTGCCACCAGCGCTGGGGGCCGGGGCACTGAAGCTTTCTTT. The encoded protein is CATSAGGRGTEAFF. Looking up the rest from reference TRBV15 and TRBJ1-1 gives the full variable domain: DAMVIQNPRYQVTQFGKPVTLSCSQTLNHNVMYWYQQKSSQAPKLLFHYYDKDFNNEADTPDNFQSRRPNTSFCFLDIRSPGLGDTAMYLCATSAGGRGTEAFFGQGTRLTVV.

The gene calls are TRBV4-3 and TRBJ1-5; TRBD1 matches at 9 bases. Germline trimming cut 3 bases from V and 7 bases from J; bases unmatched to any gene: 10. The V gene's germline CDR1 is LGHNA and CDR2 YSLEER. The CDR3 sequence is 16 residues long. In DNA, the CDR3 is TGCGCCAGCAGCCAGGATACAGGGGGCGAGAACCAGCCCCAGCATTTT. Translation gives CASSQDTGGENQPQHF.

The chain links TRBV9 to TRBJ1-2, with no clear D. The V and J ends lost 4 bases and 0 bases respectively, with 10 bases between them. The CDR3 has 14 amino acids. Germline-derived CDR1 and CDR2 are SGDLS and YYNGEE. CDR3 protein: CASSRDSTNYGYTF. CDR3 nucleotide sequence: TGTGCCAGCAGCAGAGATTCAACTAACTATGGCTACACCTTC.

This chain uses TRBV5-1 with TRBJ1-1; D is undetermined. The CDR3 loop spans 14 amino acids. CDR1 and CDR2 from the germline V gene are SGHRS and YFSETQ. Between the trimmed V and J ends, which lost 0 bases and 2 bases, there was a span of 8 bases. CDR3 in DNA: TGCGCCAGCAGCTTGGGAGGAGACAACACTGAAGCTTTCTTT. It specifies CASSLGGDNTEAFF. The full variable domain, completed using reference TRBV5-1 and TRBJ1-1, is KAGVTQTPRYLIKTRGQQVTLSCSPISGHRSVSWYQQTPGQGLQFLFEYFSETQRNKGNFPGRFSGRQFSNSRSEMNVSTLELGDSALYLCASSLGGDNTEAFFGQGTRLTVV.

The J gene is TRBJ2-7, the V gene TRBV7-2, with 15 bases lining up with TRBD2. CDR1 and CDR2 (germline): SGHTA, FQGNSA. This CDR3 comprises 19 residues. Germline trimming cut 5 bases from V and 2 bases from J; bases unmatched to any gene: 13. CDR3 amino acids: CASSMDRGLAGGSTYEQYF. As DNA, the CDR3 is TGTGCCAGCAGCATGGACAGGGGACTAGCGGGGGGATCTACCTACGAGCAGTACTTC.

The sample holds a few counts of this clone. This chain uses TRBV3-1 (or the pseudogene TRBV3-2) with TRBJ1-2, with D uncertain. V dropped 10 bases and J dropped 3 bases, with 6 bases sitting between them. The germline gives CDR1 LGHDT, CDR2 YNNKEL (reference sequence). The CDR3 extends over 10 amino acids. The CDR3 sequence: CATFYYGYTF. The CDR3 DNA follows: TGTGCCACCTTTTACTATGGCTACACCTTC.

The V call is TRBV7-2, the J call TRBJ2-7, with D possibly matching TRBD1 (6 bases). Germline CDR1 is SGHTA and CDR2 is FQGNSA. The CDR3 length is 14 residues. The ends were cut back, 7 bases at V and 0 bases at J, with 13 bases in the middle. The CDR3 protein is CASNSQGHSYEQYF. The CDR3 coding sequence is TGTGCCAGCAACAGTCAGGGGCACTCCTACGAGCAGTACTTC.

This rearrangement joins TRBV21-1 to TRBJ2-3; the table's D call TRBD1 went unverified against the DNA. TRBV21-1 is marked as a pseudogene. The CDR3 is made up of 20 amino acids. This CDR3 reads CASSPLEDRVPAPGTDTQYF. The CDR3 DNA is TGTGCCAGCAGTCCTCTTGAGGACAGGGTCCCTGCTCCTGGCACAGATACGCAGTATTTT.

This rearrangement joins TRBV7-2 to TRBJ2-1; 7 positions agree with TRBD2. CDR3 size: 17 residues. V was pared by 4 bases and J by 0 bases, with 9 bases of the junction left unmatched. CDR1 is SGHTA and CDR2 is FQGNSA in the germline V gene. This CDR3 is CASSSRLAIISYNEQFF. As DNA, the CDR3 is TGTGCCAGCAGCTCCCGACTAGCCATCATCTCCTACAATGAGCAGTTCTTC.

The rearrangement uses TRBV5-5 and TRBJ2-3; D call uncertain. Trimming left V 2 bases short and J 6 bases short, with 7 bases between. Germline V gene sequence: CDR1 SGHKS, CDR2 YYEKEE (reference sequence). This CDR3 is built from 12 residues. The CDR3 spells CASSFATDTQYF. CDR3 nucleotides: TGTGCCAGCAGCTTCGCTACGGATACGCAGTATTTT.

This rearrangement joins TRBV5-1 to TRBJ2-1, with 8 bases lining up with TRBD2. V was pared by 4 bases and J by 10 bases, with 7 bases of the junction left unmatched. The CDR3 contains 13 residues. From germline, CDR1 is SGHRS and CDR2 YFSETQ. The CDR3 spells CASSRLLADEQFF. The CDR3 coding sequence is TGCGCCAGCAGCCGTCTACTAGCGGACGAGCAGTTCTTC.

This chain connects TRBV27 to TRBJ2-3; TRBD2 might be the D (7 bases). Germline CDR1 is MNHEY and CDR2 is SMNVEV (reference sequence). V was clipped by 5 bases and J by 1 base, with 16 bases between them. This CDR3 region has 16 residues. CDR3 residues: CASSRPGGGRTDTQYF. The CDR3 nucleotides read TGTGCCAGCAGTCGACCTGGGGGGGGGCGCACAGATACGCAGTATTTT.

The chain links TRBV29-1 to TRBJ2-2; maybe TRBD1 (6 bases). V lost 1 base and J lost 1, with 13 bases in between. CDR1 and CDR2 (germline): SQVTM, ANQGSEA. The CDR3 has 16 amino acids. The CDR3 is CSVEGRGRGNTGELFF. The CDR3 nucleotides read TGCAGCGTTGAAGGACGGGGCAGGGGGAACACCGGGGAGCTGTTTTTT.